This T cell receptor beta chain was sequenced in a study of cytomegalovirus exposure and HLA in healthy donors. Study-wide results and caveats: In an earlier analysis, most TCR beta V segments were productive about 90% or about 30% of the time.

CDR3 length: 16 amino acids. Germline CDR1 and CDR2: LGHNA and YNFKEQ. V lost 3 bases, J lost 5 bases, and 16 bases lay in between. This clone was detected a few times. Its antigen is as yet unknown. Donors counted as nominally healthy when sampled, yet unrecorded immune exposures were likely. Vbeta (60) and Jbeta (13) primers were used in the PCR. Data came from immunoSEQ multiplex PCR; TCRdb stores just in-frame clones and leaves some out. Among 100,000 to 150,000 clones listed, almost 80% were seen once. The rearrangement links TRBV4-2 to TRBJ1-4; D unresolved. This sequence was found in a female donor in good health and CMV-seronegative. Sequencing was done on a sample of PBMCs. The CDR3 nucleotides read TGTGCCAGCAGCCATGCTGACGGTTCAGGCAATGAAAAACTGTTTTTT. It codes for CASSHADGSGNEKLFF.